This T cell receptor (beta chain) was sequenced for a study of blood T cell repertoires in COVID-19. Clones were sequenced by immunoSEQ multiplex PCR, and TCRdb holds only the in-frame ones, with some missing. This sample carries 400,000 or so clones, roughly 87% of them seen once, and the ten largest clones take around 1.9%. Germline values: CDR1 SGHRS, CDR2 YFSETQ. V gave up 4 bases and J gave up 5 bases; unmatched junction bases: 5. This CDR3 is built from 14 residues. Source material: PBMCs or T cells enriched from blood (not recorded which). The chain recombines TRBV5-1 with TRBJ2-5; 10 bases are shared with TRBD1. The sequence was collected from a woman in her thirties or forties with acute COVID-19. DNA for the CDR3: TGCGCCAGCAGCCCTGGGACAGGGGCGGAGACCCAGTACTTC. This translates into CASSPGTGAETQYF.